This is a list of T cell receptor beta chains from one sample in a study of T cell responses to AZD1222 COVID-19 vaccine. Sequencing was performed with immunoSEQ multiplex PCR; in TCRdb, only in-frame clones are kept and a portion is missing. This sample carries roughly 70,000 clones, 75% to 95% of them seen once, and the ten largest clones take about 6%. Sequenced material: peripheral blood, taken 28 days after the second dose of the MenACWY control vaccine. The source is an adult who received the MenACWY meningococcal vaccine as a control. Both conserved end residues are part of each CDR3. D genes are given only for firm matches. Clone sizes are given selectively: once, few, many, or a class where the clone is expanded.

TRBV27	-	-	TRBJ1-6	CASSFSPGGDSPLHF	TGTGCCAGCAGTTTCAGCCCGGGGGGGGATTCACCCCTCCACTTT
TRBV19	-	-	TRBJ2-1	CASAVVGGTQYNEQFF	TGTGCCAGTGCGGTTGTCGGCGGGACACAATACAATGAGCAGTTCTTC
TRBV7-2	few	-	TRBJ1-1	CASSFGGGEAFF	TGTGCCAGCAGCTTTGGAGGGGGGGAAGCTTTCTTT
TRBV29-1	-	TRBD2	TRBJ2-1	CSVGGLAGGPYNEQFF	TGCAGCGTTGGAGGACTAGCGGGAGGCCCCTACAATGAGCAGTTCTTC
TRBV5-4	-	-	TRBJ2-2	CASSLFLSTGELFF	TGTGCCAGCAGCTTGTTTCTCAGCACCGGGGAGCTGTTTTTT
TRBV2	-	-	TRBJ2-7	CASEGMDEQYF	TGTGCCAGCGAAGGAATGGACGAGCAGTACTTC
TRBV10-1	-	TRBD1	TRBJ2-3	CASSLTGSTDTQYF	TGCGCCAGCAGCCTGACAGGGAGCACAGATACGCAGTATTTT
TRBV6-2/TRBV6-3	-	-	TRBJ2-1	CASSHTSVNEQFF	TGTGCCAGCAGTCATACCTCGGTCAATGAGCAGTTCTTC
TRBV24-1	-	TRBD2	TRBJ2-2	CATSLSFGLAGEGTGELFF	TGTGCCACCAGTCTCAGCTTTGGGTTAGCGGGAGAGGGAACCGGGGAGCTGTTTTTT
TRBV10-1	-	TRBD2	TRBJ2-1	CASGLAGAYNEQFF	TGCGCCAGCGGACTAGCGGGAGCCTACAATGAGCAGTTCTTC
TRBV6-5	-	-	TRBJ2-1	CATSVGSGPYNEQFF	TGTGCCACCTCCGTAGGGAGCGGCCCCTACAATGAGCAGTTCTTC
TRBV4-1	-	TRBD2	TRBJ2-1	CASSLGLAGYGEQFF	TGCGCCAGCAGCCTCGGACTAGCGGGATACGGTGAGCAGTTCTTC
TRBV6-4	-	-	TRBJ1-2	CASSDRFRAGYGYTF	TGTGCCAGCAGTGACAGGTTTAGGGCAGGCTATGGCTACACCTTC
TRBV6-4	-	-	TRBJ2-2	CASRGTEANTGELFF	TGTGCCAGCAGAGGGACGGAAGCGAACACCGGGGAGCTGTTTTTT
TRBV6-4	few	TRBD2	TRBJ2-3	CASSEGLAGGGDTQYF	TGTGCCAGCAGTGAGGGGCTAGCGGGAGGTGGTGATACGCAGTATTTT
TRBV10-3	-	-	TRBJ2-5	CAIRKTGLQETQYF	TGTGCCATCAGAAAAACAGGTCTTCAAGAGACCCAGTACTTC
TRBV6-1	-	TRBD2	TRBJ2-1	CASREAGEDSEQFF	TGTGCCAGCAGGGAAGCGGGAGAGGATAGTGAGCAGTTCTTC
TRBV28	-	-	TRBJ1-4	CASSPPGGKLFF	TGTGCCAGCAGCCCTCCTGGGGGAAAACTGTTTTTT
TRBV7-9	-	-	TRBJ1-4	CASSLGATDEKLFF	TGTGCCAGCAGCTTAGGTGCGACCGATGAAAAACTGTTTTTT
TRBV29-1	-	-	TRBJ1-1	CSVERNTEAFF	TGCAGCGTTGAACGGAACACTGAAGCTTTCTTT
TRBV3-1/TRBV3-2	once	TRBD1	TRBJ2-2	CASSPAGGPGELFF	TGTGCCAGCAGCCCGGCAGGGGGCCCCGGGGAGCTGTTTTTT
TRBV20-1	-	-	TRBJ2-1	CSASTSSSLSSYNEQFF	TGCAGTGCTAGTACTAGTTCGAGTCTAAGCTCCTACAATGAGCAGTTCTTC
TRBV27	-	-	TRBJ2-1	CASSAGTSYNEQFF	TGTGCCAGCTCCGCAGGGACCTCCTACAATGAGCAGTTCTTC
TRBV13	-	TRBD1	TRBJ2-5	CASGRDRKSQYF	TGTGCCAGCGGGCGGGACAGGAAATCCCAGTACTTC
TRBV7-2	-	-	TRBJ2-3	CASSREQTADTQYF	TGTGCCAGCAGCCGGGAGCAGACGGCAGATACGCAGTATTTT
TRBV27	-	-	TRBJ1-4	CASSRPREKLFF	TGTGCCAGCAGCCGACCAAGGGAAAAACTGTTTTTT
TRBV13	-	TRBD2	TRBJ2-7	CASSPGTSGKYEQYF	TGTGCCAGCAGCCCCGGGACTAGCGGCAAATACGAGCAGTACTTC
TRBV6-2/TRBV6-3	few	-	TRBJ2-1	CASSLLEGSYNEQFF	TGTGCCAGCAGCTTACTAGAGGGGTCCTACAATGAGCAGTTCTTC
TRBV29-1	-	TRBD2	TRBJ2-1	CSDGGRGSEQFF	TGCAGCGATGGCGGGAGAGGGAGTGAGCAGTTCTTC
TRBV12-2	-	-	TRBJ2-1	CASRLAAGHRGRSEQFF	TGTGCAAGTCGCTTAGCGGCCGGACACCGTGGGAGGAGTGAGCAGTTCTTC
TRBV7-2	once	-	TRBJ1-2	CASSPGGGYNYGYTF	TGTGCCAGCAGCCCCGGCGGGGGATATAACTATGGCTACACCTTC
TRBV19	-	-	TRBJ1-1	CASSIDPIMNTEAFF	TGTGCCAGTAGTATAGATCCCATAATGAACACTGAAGCTTTCTTT
TRBV18	-	TRBD1	TRBJ2-7	CASSPTGVFDEQYF	TGTGCCAGCTCCCCTACAGGGGTATTCGACGAGCAGTACTTC
TRBV4-3	-	TRBD1	TRBJ1-2	CASSQGIGGQGNNYGYTF	TGCGCCAGCAGCCAAGGTATCGGCGGACAGGGAAATAACTATGGCTACACCTTC
TRBV28	-	-	TRBJ2-7	CASSSPILRSASSYEQYF	TGTGCCAGCAGTTCCCCGATTCTGCGTAGCGCTTCTTCCTACGAGCAGTACTTC
TRBV7-2	-	TRBD2	TRBJ2-2	CASSQTSGTFGELFF	TGTGCCAGCAGCCAGACTAGCGGGACGTTCGGGGAGCTGTTTTTT
TRBV6-2/TRBV6-3	once	-	TRBJ1-5	CASSPPPNQPQHF	TGTGCCAGCAGCCCACCTCCCAATCAGCCCCAGCATTTT
TRBV12-3/TRBV12-4	-	-	TRBJ1-1	CASSSQSTEAFF	TGTGCCAGCAGTTCTCAGTCGACTGAAGCTTTCTTT
TRBV29-1	-	TRBD2	TRBJ2-3	CSSGLEEGTQYF	TGCAGCTCGGGACTAGAGGAGGGTACGCAGTATTTT
TRBV29-1	once	-	TRBJ2-7	CSVIGGYEQYF	TGCAGCGTTATTGGGGGTTACGAGCAGTACTTC
TRBV5-4	-	-	TRBJ2-7	CASSNGAYNSYEQYF	TGTGCCAGCAGCAACGGGGCGTACAACTCCTACGAGCAGTACTTC
TRBV5-4	-	-	TRBJ1-6	CASSDRQGTNSPLHF	TGTGCCAGCAGCGACCGCCAGGGAACCAATTCACCCCTCCACTTT
TRBV6-6	-	TRBD1	TRBJ1-2	CASSLPRTGLHF	TGTGCCAGCAGTCTCCCGAGGACAGGACTTCACTTC
TRBV2	once	-	TRBJ1-3	CASSENRSGNTIYF	TGTGCCAGCAGTGAAAACCGCTCTGGAAACACCATATATTTT
TRBV6-6	-	-	TRBJ1-1	CASTQGRDTEAFF	TGTGCCAGCACCCAGGGGAGGGACACTGAAGCTTTCTTT
TRBV5-1	-	-	TRBJ2-3	CASSLDTGTDTQYF	TGCGCCAGCAGCTTGGATACCGGCACAGATACGCAGTATTTT
TRBV29-1	-	-	TRBJ2-7	CSVARRPDEQYF	TGCAGCGTTGCCCGACGACCGGACGAGCAGTACTTC
TRBV10-3	-	-	TRBJ2-1	CATTPGESSYNEQFF	TGTGCCACCACCCCGGGGGAGAGCTCCTACAATGAGCAGTTCTTC
TRBV27	-	-	TRBJ2-1	CASSHNDEQFF	TGTGCCAGCAGTCACAATGATGAGCAGTTCTTC
TRBV3-1/TRBV3-2	-	-	TRBJ1-3	CASSQGQGNTIYF	TGTGCCAGCAGCCAAGGACAGGGAAACACCATATATTTT
TRBV4-1	few	-	TRBJ1-2	CASSPAIADNYGYTF	TGCGCCAGCAGCCCCGCAATTGCCGACAACTATGGCTACACCTTC
TRBV10-2	-	-	TRBJ1-5	CASSGQSNQPQHF	TGCGCCAGCAGTGGGCAAAGCAATCAGCCCCAGCATTTT
TRBV3-1/TRBV3-2	-	-	TRBJ2-5	CASSQGDWRKETQYF	TGTGCCAGCAGCCAAGGAGACTGGCGCAAGGAGACCCAGTACTTC
TRBV5-1	once	-	TRBJ2-3	CASSPRLGHTDTQYF	TGCGCCAGCAGCCCAAGACTGGGCCACACAGATACGCAGTATTTT
TRBV4-2	few	-	TRBJ1-5	CASSPYRDSNQPQHF	TGTGCCAGCAGCCCATACCGGGACAGCAATCAGCCCCAGCATTTT
TRBV7-2	-	TRBD2	TRBJ2-1	CASSLDLSSGAYNEQFF	TGTGCCAGCAGCTTAGATTTGAGTAGCGGGGCTTACAATGAGCAGTTCTTC
TRBV5-1	-	-	TRBJ2-7	CASSLDYEQYF	TGCGCCAGCAGCTTGGACTACGAGCAGTACTTC
TRBV7-2	-	-	TRBJ2-4	CASSLGQDIQYF	TGTGCCAGCAGCTTAGGCCAGGACATTCAGTACTTC
TRBV30	-	-	TRBJ1-5	CAWSSQGPQHF	TGTGCCTGGAGTAGCCAGGGGCCCCAGCATTTT